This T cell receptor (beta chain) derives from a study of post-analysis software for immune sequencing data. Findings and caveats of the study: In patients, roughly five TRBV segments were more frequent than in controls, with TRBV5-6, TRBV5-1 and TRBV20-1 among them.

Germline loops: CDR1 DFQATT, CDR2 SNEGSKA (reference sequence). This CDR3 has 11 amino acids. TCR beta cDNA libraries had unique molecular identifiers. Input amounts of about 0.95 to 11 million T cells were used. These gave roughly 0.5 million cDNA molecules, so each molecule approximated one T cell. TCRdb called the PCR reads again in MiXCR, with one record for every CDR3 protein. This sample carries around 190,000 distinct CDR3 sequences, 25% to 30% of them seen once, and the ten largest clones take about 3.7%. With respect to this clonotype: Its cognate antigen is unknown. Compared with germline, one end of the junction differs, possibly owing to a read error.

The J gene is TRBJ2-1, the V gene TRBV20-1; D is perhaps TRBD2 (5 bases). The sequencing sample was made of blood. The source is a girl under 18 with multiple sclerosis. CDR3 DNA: TGCAGTGTTAGAGATGGGAGACGGGAGTTCTTC. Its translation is CSVRDGRREFF.